This T cell receptor (beta chain) originates from a study of T cell responses to AZD1222 COVID-19 vaccine. General study results and limits: Reportedly, nearly half the spike-specific TCRs target unmutated variant regions. Spike-specific TCR repertoires showed rising breadth and depth after two AZD1222 doses. Samples come after the peak T cell response, not at day 14. Only a handful of AZD1222 recipients were seropositive at baseline.

Assay: immunoSEQ multiplex PCR; the TCRdb copy retains only in-frame clones and omits some. The data contain approximately 170,000 clones, 80% to 90% of them singletons. V was pared by 10 bases and J by 1 base, with 14 bases between. This CDR3 spans 14 amino acids. Germline-derived CDR1 and CDR2 are LNHDA and SQIVND (reference sequence). With regard to this clone: Its antigen is as yet unknown.

The chain joins TRBV19 to TRBJ1-5, with D unresolved. Specimen: peripheral blood, collected on day 0 of AZD1222 vaccination. This TCR was recovered from an adult in good health. CDR3 in DNA: TGTGCCACCACGGCGCACCTAAGCAATCAGCCCCAGCATTTT. Protein: CATTAHLSNQPQHF.